This T cell receptor beta chain was captured in a study of blood T cell repertoires in COVID-19. Study summary: T cells, B-cell-depleted T cells, or PBMCs supplied cDNA or gDNA.

The repertoire was sequenced with immunoSEQ multiplex PCR; TCRdb's copy has only in-frame clones and lacks some. The sample holds tens of thousands of clones; 83% are singletons and the top ten take 25% to 30%. From germline, CDR1 is KGHDR and CDR2 SFDVKD. The CDR3 is 16 amino acids. V was pared by 2 bases and J by 3 bases, with 6 bases of the junction left unmatched. This clone was recorded only once. The sequenced material came from peripheral blood. The receptor was isolated from an elderly woman with acute or convalescent COVID-19. The chain links TRBV24-1 to TRBJ2-1; 7 bases are shared with TRBD1. The CDR3 protein is CATSDSQGVVYNEQFF. The DNA of the CDR3 is TGTGCCACCAGTGATTCGCAGGGGGTAGTCTACAATGAGCAGTTCTTC.